The 27 T cell receptor beta chains presented below share a single source sample, sequenced in a study of blood T cells in healthy people across ages. The second PCR ran 7 to 11 cycles with a sample-barcoded 5' primer and J-beta primers. TCRdb independently ran MiXCR on the 5' RACE reads; one entry per CDR3 protein. Of around 1,900,000 distinct CDR3 sequences in the sample, roughly two fifths were seen once. Sequencing was carried out using blood. The receptors were sampled from a human donor in good health.

V is TRBV6-2 or TRBV6-3 and J is TRBJ2-2; no reliable D call. The CDR3 is 15 residues long. CDR1 and CDR2 from the germline V gene are MNHEY and SVGEGT. The V gene lost 2 bases and the J gene lost 0 bases, with 7 bases spanning the gap. The CDR3 DNA reads as TGTGCCAGCAGTTACGGGATCCCGAACACCGGGGAGCTGTTTTTT. This translates into CASSYGIPNTGELFF.

This clonotype was picked up a small number of times. The V gene is TRBV7-3, the J gene TRBJ2-1; D is possibly TRBD1 (5 bases). The germline gives CDR1 SGHTA, CDR2 FQGTGA. V lost 5 bases and J lost 6, with 14 bases in between. The CDR3 contains 14 residues. DNA for the CDR3: TGTGCCAGCAGCCCTACAGCAGGGTTCAATGAGCAGTTCTTC. This translates into CASSPTAGFNEQFF.

The chain carries TRBV29-1 and TRBJ2-1; D is possibly TRBD2 (7 bases). The germline V gene has CDR1 SQVTM and CDR2 ANQGSEA. V was clipped by 1 base and J by 2 bases, with 12 bases between them. The CDR3 covers 15 residues. The CDR3 nucleotides read TGCAGCGTTGAAGGAGAGGGGGGGACCTACAATGAGCAGTTCTTC. It codes for CSVEGEGGTYNEQFF.

The chain couples TRBV5-4 to TRBJ1-1; 8 nucleotides match TRBD1. This CDR3 contains 15 residues. V trimming: 2 bases; J trimming: 5 bases; junction bases outside the gene matches: 8. Germline V CDR1 and CDR2: SGHNT, YYREEE (reference sequence). The CDR3 DNA sequence: TGTGCCAGCAGCTTTGGGACAGGCTCTTGGACTGAAGCTTTCTTT. Translating gives CASSFGTGSWTEAFF.

This clonotype has only one observation. This rearrangement joins TRBV20-1 to TRBJ1-2, with 8 bases matching TRBD1. The germline gives CDR1 DFQATT, CDR2 SNEGSKA (reference sequence). V lost 3 bases, J lost 7 bases, and 7 bases stayed unmatched. The CDR3 runs 13 residues. The chain's CDR3 is CSASDRGEGGYTF. The CDR3 bases are TGCAGTGCTAGCGACAGGGGTGAAGGTGGCTACACCTTC.

This clonotype occurred a few times. The V and J genes are TRBV7-2 and TRBJ2-5; D uncertain. Trimming took off 9 bases at V and 2 bases at J, with 4 bases between the two ends. Per the germline V gene, CDR1 is SGHTA and CDR2 is FQGNSA. The CDR3 runs to 10 residues. CDR3 DNA: TGTGCCAGTACACAAGAGACCCAGTACTTC. It yields the protein CASTQETQYF.

The V gene is TRBV24-1, the J gene TRBJ1-6; D ambiguous. The V end was cut by 9 bases, the J end by 8 bases, with 16 bases between. The CDR3 length is 14 residues. Germline assignment: CDR1 KGHDR and CDR2 SFDVKD. The CDR3 region is CATRGLRRDSPLHF. In DNA form, the CDR3 reads TGTGCCACCCGCGGTTTAAGACGGGATTCACCCCTCCACTTT.

This clonotype was seen a handful of times. J is TRBJ2-4 and V is TRBV7-9; possibly TRBD2 for D (6 bases). The J call is in doubt because the DNA end fits TRBJ2-7 better. CDR3 size: 13 residues. Germline V gene sequence: CDR1 SEHNR, CDR2 FQNEAQ (reference sequence). CDR3 DNA sequence: TGTGCCAGCAGCTTCCAGGGCGGGGACGAGCAGTACTTC. Translated: CASSFQGGDEQYF.

This clonotype was seen once. This chain connects TRBV7-2 to TRBJ1-5; D unclear. V was trimmed by 5 bases and J by 7 bases, leaving 15 bases between them. Germline V lookup: CDR1 SGHTA, CDR2 FQGNSA. CDR3 size: 14 residues. CDR3: CASSPNSGNQPQHF. The CDR3 DNA reads TGTGCCAGCAGCCCGAACTCGGGAAACCAGCCCCAGCATTTT.

The genes are TRBV6-2 or TRBV6-3 and TRBJ2-5; possibly TRBD1 or TRBD2 for D (5 bases each). The V end was cut by 5 bases, the J end by 0 bases, with 16 bases between. The CDR3 is made up of 16 amino acids. Germline values: CDR1 MNHEY, CDR2 SVGEGT. The CDR3 DNA reads as TGTGCCAGCAGTCTCGAGGGTGGACACAACCAAGAGACCCAGTACTTC. Translated: CASSLEGGHNQETQYF.

The sample holds a few counts of this clonotype. This chain uses TRBV5-1 with TRBJ2-3; D is unclear. Trimming took 9 bases from V and 2 from J, leaving 10 bases between them. The length of the CDR3 is 12 residues. Germline V CDR1 and CDR2: SGHRS, YFSETQ. The CDR3 spells CATRIDTDTQYF. As DNA, the CDR3 is TGCGCCACCCGGATTGACACAGATACGCAGTATTTT.

The chain joins TRBV7-2 to TRBJ2-5, with TRBD2 as a possible D gene (7 bases). Germline V gene data show CDR1 as SGHTA and CDR2 as FQGNSA. The CDR3 has 17 residues. V was clipped by 5 bases and J by 11 bases, with 30 bases between them. The CDR3: CASSRTSEGGPYSEQYF. Here the CDR3 DNA reads TGTGCCAGCAGCCGGACGTCCGAGGGGGGGCCCTACAGTGAGCAGTACTTC.

This clonotype came up a few times. The genes are TRBV18 and TRBJ2-5; no clear D. Trimming pared 7 bases from V and 1 base from J, leaving 10 bases between. CDR3 length equals 13 residues. Germline assignment: CDR1 KGHSH and CDR2 LQKENI. The CDR3 DNA reads as TGTGCCAGCTTCTCAGGTCTCCAAGAGACCCAGTACTTC. Its translation is CASFSGLQETQYF. The full variable domain, rest sourced from reference TRBV18 and TRBJ2-5, is NAGVMQNPRHLVRRRGQEARLRCSPMKGHSHVYWYRQLPEEGLKFMVYLQKENIIDESGMPKERFSAEFPKEGPSILRIQQVVRGDSAAYFCASFSGLQETQYFGPGTRLLVL.

In its sample, this clonotype was seen once. The V and J genes are TRBV20-1 and TRBJ2-2; 14 nucleotides match TRBD2. The ends lost 4 bases at V and 6 bases at J; junction bases unmatched: 4. CDR1 is DFQATT and CDR2 is SNEGSKA in the germline V gene (reference sequence). The CDR3 has 15 amino acids. The CDR3 is CSATGLAGVPGELFF. In DNA, the CDR3 is TGCAGTGCTACGGGACTAGCGGGAGTCCCCGGGGAGCTGTTTTTT.

This clonotype was counted between two and nine times. The V call is TRBV2, the J call TRBJ2-1; 13 bases line up with TRBD2. Judging by the DNA end, TRBJ2-7 fits better; the J call may be wrong. This CDR3 comprises 15 residues. Germline V gene data show CDR1 as SNHLY and CDR2 as FYNNEI. As DNA, the CDR3 is TGTGCCAGCAGGGTACTAGCGGGGGGGCGTAATGAGCAGTACTTC. Its translation: CASRVLAGGRNEQYF.

This clonotype has at least ten counts. The rearrangement joins TRBV5-1 to TRBJ2-7; D is perhaps TRBD1 or TRBD2 (5 bases each). The CDR3 is 15 amino acids. Trimming took off 1 base at V and 0 bases at J, with 11 bases between the two ends. CDR1 and CDR2 (germline): SGHRS, YFSETQ. The CDR3 loop is CASSLSGTSSYEQYF. The CDR3 DNA reads TGCGCCAGCAGCTTGTCAGGGACGAGCTCCTACGAGCAGTACTTC.

The chain employs TRBV18 and TRBJ2-3; 13 nucleotides agree with TRBD2. Trimming cost V 0 bases and J 2 bases; bases outside gene matches: 5. CDR1 KGHSH and CDR2 LQKENI come from the germline V gene. This CDR3 spans 18 amino acids. The CDR3 here is CASSPPRGTSGITDTQYF. CDR3 DNA sequence: TGTGCCAGCTCACCACCCCGCGGGACTAGCGGGATCACAGATACGCAGTATTTT.

The chain has TRBV12-3 or TRBV12-4 and TRBJ2-1; D is undetermined. V dropped 3 bases and J dropped 4 bases, with 19 bases sitting between them. The CDR3 sequence is 17 residues long. CDR3 DNA: TGTGCCAGCAGTTTGAGGCCCGTGCGTTGGGTTTACAATGAGCAGTTCTTC. This codes for CASSLRPVRWVYNEQFF.

This clonotype has just a few counts. The gene calls are TRBV9 and TRBJ2-5; TRBD2 matches at 9 bases. V lost 0 bases and J lost 2; bases outside the gene matches: 2. The CDR3 spans 15 residues. Germline assignment: CDR1 SGDLS and CDR2 YYNGEE. The CDR3 protein is CASSVALAGQETQYF. In nucleotides, the CDR3 is TGTGCCAGCAGCGTAGCTCTAGCGGGGCAAGAGACCCAGTACTTC.

This chain joins TRBV7-2 and TRBJ2-3; no clear D. The CDR3 consists of 15 residues. Germline V lookup: CDR1 SGHTA, CDR2 FQGNSA. V was trimmed by 1 base and J by 4 bases, leaving 12 bases between them. The CDR3: CASSLEWYYSDTQYF. The CDR3 DNA is TGTGCCAGCAGCTTAGAATGGTACTATTCAGATACGCAGTATTTT. Filled out from reference TRBV7-2 and TRBJ2-3, the complete variable domain reads GAGVSQSPSNKVTEKGKDVELRCDPISGHTALYWYRQSLGQGLEFLIYFQGNSAPDKSGLPSDRFSAERTGGSVSTLTIQRTQQEDSAVYLCASSLEWYYSDTQYFGPGTRLTVL.

The chain has TRBV29-1 and TRBJ2-1; perhaps TRBD2 as D (6 bases). The CDR3 totals 14 residues. The V end lost 4 bases, the J end lost 7 bases, and 17 bases lay between the germline ends. Germline V gene lookup returns CDR1 SQVTM and CDR2 ANQGSEA. CDR3 in amino acids: CSVAQWGLRNEQFF. The CDR3 coding sequence is TGCAGCGTTGCCCAATGGGGACTCCGAAATGAGCAGTTCTTC.

The gene calls are TRBV12-1 and TRBJ2-1. TRBV12-1 is flagged as a pseudogene. This CDR3 has 16 amino acids. The chain's CDR3 is CASSFGWRQFYNEQFF. DNA for the CDR3: TGTGCCAGCAGCTTTGGGTGGCGACAATTTTACAATGAGCAGTTCTTC.

This chain uses TRBV29-1 with TRBJ2-1, with a weak D call TRBD2 (6 bases). Trimming cost V 1 base and J 0 bases, with 7 bases left between them. There are 14 residues in the CDR3. Germline assignment: CDR1 SQVTM and CDR2 ANQGSEA. CDR3 region: CSVEGGNSYNEQFF. CDR3 in DNA: TGCAGCGTTGAAGGCGGGAACTCCTACAATGAGCAGTTCTTC.

This clonotype was seen only a few times. The chain carries TRBV7-2 and TRBJ2-1, with D maybe TRBD2 (6 bases). Germline lookup yields CDR1 SGHTA and CDR2 FQGNSA. CDR3 length: 15 amino acids. V shed 3 bases and J shed 4 bases, with 13 bases lying between them. CDR3 amino acids: CASSFWRDAYNEQFF. CDR3 nucleotides: TGTGCCAGCAGCTTCTGGAGGGATGCTTACAATGAGCAGTTCTTC.

This clonotype showed up just a few times. The gene calls are TRBV29-1 and TRBJ2-1; 7 bases line up with TRBD1. CDR1 and CDR2 from the germline V gene are SQVTM and ANQGSEA. Trimming removed 8 bases from V and 6 bases from J; junction bases left unmatched: 13. CDR3 length: 14 amino acids. CDR3 loop: CSTHDRVVGNEQFF. CDR3 sequence (DNA): TGCAGCACCCACGACAGGGTCGTTGGCAATGAGCAGTTCTTC.

The V gene is TRBV18, the J gene TRBJ2-5, with a possible D match to TRBD2 (5 bases). V was pared by 3 bases and J by 11 bases, with 19 bases between. This CDR3 spans 14 amino acids. Looked up from germline, CDR1 is KGHSH and CDR2 is LQKENI. DNA of the CDR3: TGTGCCAGCTCACCGGGTGGAGGCACCTACGGGCAGTACTTC. It is translated as CASSPGGGTYGQYF.

The chain is built from TRBV5-5 and TRBJ2-5; TRBD1 aligns across 7 bases. V trimming: 1 base; J trimming: 5 bases; junction bases outside the gene matches: 8. This CDR3 has 15 residues. Germline V gene lookup returns CDR1 SGHKS and CDR2 YYEKEE (reference sequence). CDR3 sequence reads: CASSLYSTGRETQYF. The CDR3 coding sequence is TGTGCCAGCAGCTTGTACTCGACAGGGCGCGAGACCCAGTACTTC.